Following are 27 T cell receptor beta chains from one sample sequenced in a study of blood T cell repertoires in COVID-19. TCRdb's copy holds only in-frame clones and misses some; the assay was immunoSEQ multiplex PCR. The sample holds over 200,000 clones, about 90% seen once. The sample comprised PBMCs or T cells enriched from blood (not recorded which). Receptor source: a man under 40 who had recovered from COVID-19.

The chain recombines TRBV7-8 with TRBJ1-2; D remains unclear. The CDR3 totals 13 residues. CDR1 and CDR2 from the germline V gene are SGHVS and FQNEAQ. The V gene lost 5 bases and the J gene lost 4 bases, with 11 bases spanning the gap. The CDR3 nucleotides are TGTGCCAGCAGCAGACCGGGATCCTATGGCTACACCTTC. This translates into CASSRPGSYGYTF.

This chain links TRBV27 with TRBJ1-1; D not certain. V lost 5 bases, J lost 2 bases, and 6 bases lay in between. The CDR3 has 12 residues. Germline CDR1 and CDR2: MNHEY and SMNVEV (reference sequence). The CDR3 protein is CASSKLNTEAFF. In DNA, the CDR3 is TGTGCCAGCAGTAAACTTAACACTGAAGCTTTCTTT.

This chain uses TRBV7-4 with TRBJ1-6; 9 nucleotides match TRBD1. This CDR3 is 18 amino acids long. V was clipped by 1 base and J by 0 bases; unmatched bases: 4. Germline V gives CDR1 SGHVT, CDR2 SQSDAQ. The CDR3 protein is CASSLEQGASSYNSPLHF. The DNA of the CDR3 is TGTGCCAGCAGCTTAGAACAGGGGGCTAGCTCCTATAATTCACCCCTCCACTTT.

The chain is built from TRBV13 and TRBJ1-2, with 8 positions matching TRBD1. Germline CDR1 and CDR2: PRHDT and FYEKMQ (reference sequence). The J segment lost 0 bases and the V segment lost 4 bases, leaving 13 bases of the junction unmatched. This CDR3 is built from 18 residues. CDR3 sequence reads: CASSSFRSDRDPNYGYTF. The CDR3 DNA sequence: TGTGCCAGCAGCTCATTCCGATCGGACAGGGACCCTAACTATGGCTACACCTTC.

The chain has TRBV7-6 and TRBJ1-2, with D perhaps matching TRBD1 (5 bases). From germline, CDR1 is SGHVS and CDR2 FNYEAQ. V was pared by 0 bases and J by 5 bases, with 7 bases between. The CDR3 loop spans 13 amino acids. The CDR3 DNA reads TGTGCCAGCAGCTTAGCCCGGGGGTATGGCTACACCTTC. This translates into CASSLARGYGYTF.

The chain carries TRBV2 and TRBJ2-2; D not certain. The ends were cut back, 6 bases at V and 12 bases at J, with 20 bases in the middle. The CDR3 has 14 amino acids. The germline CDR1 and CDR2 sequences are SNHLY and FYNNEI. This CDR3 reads CASSFRPGIGQLFF. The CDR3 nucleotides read TGTGCCAGCAGCTTTCGCCCGGGTATAGGTCAGCTGTTTTTT. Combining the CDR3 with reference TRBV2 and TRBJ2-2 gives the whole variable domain EPEVTQTPSHQVTQMGQEVILRCVPISNHLYFYWYRQILGQKVEFLVSFYNNEISEKSEIFDDQFSVERPDGSNFTLKIRSTKLEDSAMYFCASSFRPGIGQLFFGEGSRLTVL.

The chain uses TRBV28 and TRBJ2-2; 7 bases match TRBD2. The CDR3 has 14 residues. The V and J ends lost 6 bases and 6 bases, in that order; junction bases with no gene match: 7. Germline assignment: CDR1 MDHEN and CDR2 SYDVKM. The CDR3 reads CASRPGTKAGELFF. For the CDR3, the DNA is TGTGCCAGCAGACCCGGGACTAAAGCCGGGGAGCTGTTTTTT.

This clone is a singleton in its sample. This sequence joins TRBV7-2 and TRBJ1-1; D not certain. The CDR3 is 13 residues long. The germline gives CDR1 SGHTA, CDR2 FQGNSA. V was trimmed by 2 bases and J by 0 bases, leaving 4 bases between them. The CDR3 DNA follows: TGTGCCAGCAGCTTAACTCTGAACACTGAAGCTTTCTTT. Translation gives CASSLTLNTEAFF.

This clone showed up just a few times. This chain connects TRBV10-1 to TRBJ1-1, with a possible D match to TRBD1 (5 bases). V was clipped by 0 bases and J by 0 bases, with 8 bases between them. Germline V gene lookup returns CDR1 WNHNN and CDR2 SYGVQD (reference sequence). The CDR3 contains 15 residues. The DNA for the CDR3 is TGCGCCAGCAGTGAGTCGCAGGGATTGAACACTGAAGCTTTCTTT. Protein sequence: CASSESQGLNTEAFF.

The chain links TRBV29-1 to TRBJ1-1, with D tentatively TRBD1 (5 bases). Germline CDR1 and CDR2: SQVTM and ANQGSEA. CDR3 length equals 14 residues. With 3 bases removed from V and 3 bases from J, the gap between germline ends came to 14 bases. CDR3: CSVEVWGFDTEAFF. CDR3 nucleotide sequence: TGCAGCGTTGAGGTCTGGGGCTTCGACACTGAAGCTTTCTTT.

This chain's CDR3 is CASSLLTTSGSILEQFF. The CDR3 nucleotides are TGTGCCAGCAGTCTCCTCACCACTAGCGGGAGTATTTTAGAGCAGTTCTTC. V and J are TRBV28 and TRBJ2-1, with 11 bases lining up with TRBD2. The CDR3 is made up of 17 amino acids. Germline CDR1 MDHEN, CDR2 SYDVKM. Trimming cost V 5 bases and J 10 bases; bases outside gene matches: 16.

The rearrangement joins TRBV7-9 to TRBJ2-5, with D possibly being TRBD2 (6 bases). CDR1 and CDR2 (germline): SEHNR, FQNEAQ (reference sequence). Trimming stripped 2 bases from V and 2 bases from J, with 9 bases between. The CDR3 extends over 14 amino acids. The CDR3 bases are TGTGCCAGCAGCTTATCCCGGGGGCAAGAGACCCAGTACTTC. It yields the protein CASSLSRGQETQYF. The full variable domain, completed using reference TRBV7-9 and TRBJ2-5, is DTGVSQNPRHKITKRGQNVTFRCDPISEHNRLYWYRQTLGQGPEFLTYFQNEAQLEKSRLLSDRFSAERPKGSFSTLEIQRTEQGDSAMYLCASSLSRGQETQYFGPGTRLLVL.

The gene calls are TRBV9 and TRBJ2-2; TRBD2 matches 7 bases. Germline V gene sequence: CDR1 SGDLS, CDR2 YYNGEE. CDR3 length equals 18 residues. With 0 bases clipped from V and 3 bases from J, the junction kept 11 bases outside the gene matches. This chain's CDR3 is CASSVDDGGSMDTGELFF. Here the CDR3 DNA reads TGTGCCAGCAGCGTAGACGACGGGGGGAGTATGGACACCGGGGAGCTGTTTTTT.

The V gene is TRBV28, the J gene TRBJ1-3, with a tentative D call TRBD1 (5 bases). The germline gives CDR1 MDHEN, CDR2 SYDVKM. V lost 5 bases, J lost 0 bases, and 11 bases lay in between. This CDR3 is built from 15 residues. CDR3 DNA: TGTGCCAGCAGTCTCACAGGAATCTCTGGAAACACCATATATTTT. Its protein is CASSLTGISGNTIYF.

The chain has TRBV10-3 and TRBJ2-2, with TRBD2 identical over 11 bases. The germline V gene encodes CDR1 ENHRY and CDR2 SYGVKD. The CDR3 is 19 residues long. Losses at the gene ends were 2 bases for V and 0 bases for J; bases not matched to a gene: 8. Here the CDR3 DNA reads TGTGCCATCAGTGAGCGTGCTAGCGGGGGGAAAACGAACACCGGGGAGCTGTTTTTT. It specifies CAISERASGGKTNTGELFF.

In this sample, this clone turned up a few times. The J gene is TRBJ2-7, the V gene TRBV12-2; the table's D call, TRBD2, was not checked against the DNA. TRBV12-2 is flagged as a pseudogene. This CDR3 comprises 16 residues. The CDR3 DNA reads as TGTGCAAGTCGCTTAGAATTCGTCGGGGTCTCCTACGAGCAGTACTTC. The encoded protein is CASRLEFVGVSYEQYF.

In DNA, the CDR3 is TGCGCCAGCACTAGGGGACAAACCACAGATACGCAGTATTTT. Translated: CASTRGQTTDTQYF. The chain is built from TRBV5-1 and TRBJ2-3, with D maybe TRBD1 (6 bases). Trimming took off 6 bases at V and 2 bases at J, with 13 bases between the two ends. This CDR3 is 14 amino acids long. Germline V lookup: CDR1 SGHRS, CDR2 YFSETQ.

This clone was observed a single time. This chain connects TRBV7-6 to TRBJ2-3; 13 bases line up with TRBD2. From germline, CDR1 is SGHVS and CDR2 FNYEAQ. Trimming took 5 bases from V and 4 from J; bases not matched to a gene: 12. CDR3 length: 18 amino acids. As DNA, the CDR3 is TGTGCCAGCAGCCCACGGACTAGCGGGGGTGTTTATGCAGATACGCAGTATTTT. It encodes CASSPRTSGGVYADTQYF.

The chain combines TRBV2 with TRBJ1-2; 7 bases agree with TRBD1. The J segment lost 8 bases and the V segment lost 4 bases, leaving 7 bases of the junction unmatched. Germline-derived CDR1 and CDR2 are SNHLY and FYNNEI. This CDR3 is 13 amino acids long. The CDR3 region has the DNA TGTGCCAGCAGTGGGTCAGGGGGTCGAGGCTACACCTTC. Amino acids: CASSGSGGRGYTF. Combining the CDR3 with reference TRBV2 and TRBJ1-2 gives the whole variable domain EPEVTQTPSHQVTQMGQEVILRCVPISNHLYFYWYRQILGQKVEFLVSFYNNEISEKSEIFDDQFSVERPDGSNFTLKIRSTKLEDSAMYFCASSGSGGRGYTFGSGTRLTVV.

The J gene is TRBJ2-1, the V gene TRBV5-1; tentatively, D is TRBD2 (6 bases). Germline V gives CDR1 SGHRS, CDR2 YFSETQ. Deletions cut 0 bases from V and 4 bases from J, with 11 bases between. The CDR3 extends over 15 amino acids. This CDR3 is CASSLVAGLYNEQFF. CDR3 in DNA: TGCGCCAGCAGCTTGGTCGCGGGACTTTACAATGAGCAGTTCTTC.

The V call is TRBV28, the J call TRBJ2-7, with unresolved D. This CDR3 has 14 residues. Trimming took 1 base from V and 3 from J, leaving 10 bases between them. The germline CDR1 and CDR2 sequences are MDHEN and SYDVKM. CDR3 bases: TGTGCCAGCAGTTTATCTGGCAGAGGCTACGAGCAGTACTTC. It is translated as CASSLSGRGYEQYF. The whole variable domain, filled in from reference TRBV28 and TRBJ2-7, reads DVKVTQSSRYLVKRTGEKVFLECVQDMDHENMFWYRQDPGLGLRLIYFSYDVKMKEKGDIPEGYSVSREKKERFSLILESASTNQTSMYLCASSLSGRGYEQYFGPGTRLTVT.

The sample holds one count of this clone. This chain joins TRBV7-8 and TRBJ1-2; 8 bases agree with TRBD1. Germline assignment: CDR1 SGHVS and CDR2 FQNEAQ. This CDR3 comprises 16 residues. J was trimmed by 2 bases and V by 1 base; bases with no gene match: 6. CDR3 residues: CASSLGSGGSNYGYTF. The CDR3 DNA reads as TGTGCCAGCAGCTTAGGGTCAGGGGGCTCCAACTATGGCTACACCTTC.

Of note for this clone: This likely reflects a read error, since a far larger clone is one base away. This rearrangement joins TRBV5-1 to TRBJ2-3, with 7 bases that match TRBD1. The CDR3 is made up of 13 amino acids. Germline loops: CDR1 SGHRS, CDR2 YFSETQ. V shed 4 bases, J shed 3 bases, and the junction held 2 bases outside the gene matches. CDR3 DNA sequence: TGCGCCAGCAGCCCACAGGGGACAGATACGCAGTATTTT. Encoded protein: CASSPQGTDTQYF.

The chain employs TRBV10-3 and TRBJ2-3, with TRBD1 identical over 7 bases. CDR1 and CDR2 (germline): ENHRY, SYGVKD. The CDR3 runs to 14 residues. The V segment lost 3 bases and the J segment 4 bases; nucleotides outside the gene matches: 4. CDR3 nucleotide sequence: TGTGCCATCAGTGACAGGGGGATTGCAGATACGCAGTATTTT. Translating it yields CAISDRGIADTQYF.

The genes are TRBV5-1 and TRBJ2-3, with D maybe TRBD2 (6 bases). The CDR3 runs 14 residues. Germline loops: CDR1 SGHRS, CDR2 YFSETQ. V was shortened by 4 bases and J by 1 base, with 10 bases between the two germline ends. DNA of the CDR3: TGCGCCAGCAGCCGTACGGGGGGCACAGATACGCAGTATTTT. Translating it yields CASSRTGGTDTQYF.

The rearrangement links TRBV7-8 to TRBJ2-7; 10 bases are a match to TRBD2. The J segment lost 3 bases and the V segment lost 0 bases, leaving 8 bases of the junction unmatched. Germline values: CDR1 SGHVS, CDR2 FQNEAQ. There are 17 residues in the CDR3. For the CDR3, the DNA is TGTGCCAGCAGCTTAGCGCCTCGGACTAGCGGATACTACGAGCAGTACTTC. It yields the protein CASSLAPRTSGYYEQYF.

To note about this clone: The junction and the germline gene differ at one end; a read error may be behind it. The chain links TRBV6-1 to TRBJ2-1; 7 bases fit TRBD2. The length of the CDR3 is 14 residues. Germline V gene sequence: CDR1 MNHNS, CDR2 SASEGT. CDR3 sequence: CASSEMTSYHEQFF. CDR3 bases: TGTGCCAGCAGTGAGATGACTAGCTACCATGAGCAGTTCTTC.